This paragraph reports one TCR beta chain. Germline V gene data show CDR1 as GTSNPN and CDR2 as SVGIG (reference sequence). The length of the CDR3 is 12 residues. Trimming cost V 3 bases and J 10 bases; bases outside gene matches: 6. This sample is drawn from a study of blood T cell repertoires in COVID-19. Overall study context: From T cells, B-cell-depleted T cells, or PBMCs came the material, which was cDNA or gDNA.

Sequencing was performed with immunoSEQ multiplex PCR; in TCRdb, only in-frame clones are kept and a portion is missing. The data hold tens of thousands of clones, with 70% to 85% observed a single time. Sequenced: peripheral blood. The chain employs TRBV30 and TRBJ2-1; TRBD2 aligns across 7 bases. The TCR sequence derives from an elderly man with COVID-19, enrolled during active disease. The CDR3 DNA reads TGTGCCTGGAGCATGCGGGGGAGGGAGCAGTTCTTC. Translation: CAWSMRGREQFF.